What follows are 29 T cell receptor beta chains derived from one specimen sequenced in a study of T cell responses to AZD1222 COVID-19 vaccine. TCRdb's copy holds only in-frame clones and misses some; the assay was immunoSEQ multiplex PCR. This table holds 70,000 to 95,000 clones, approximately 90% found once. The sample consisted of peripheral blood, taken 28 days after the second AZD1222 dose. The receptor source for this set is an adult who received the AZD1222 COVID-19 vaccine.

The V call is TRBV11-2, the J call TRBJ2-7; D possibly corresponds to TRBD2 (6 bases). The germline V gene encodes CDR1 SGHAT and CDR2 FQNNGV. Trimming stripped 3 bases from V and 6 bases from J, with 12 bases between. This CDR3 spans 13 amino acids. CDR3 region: CASSLAGGSEQYF. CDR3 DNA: TGTGCCAGCAGCTTGGCCGGAGGGAGCGAGCAGTACTTC.

The CDR3 nucleotides read TGTGCCAGCAGCAAAGGGAGGGCGTACTACGAGCAGTACTTC. It encodes CASSKGRAYYEQYF. The chain joins TRBV21-1 to TRBJ2-7; the table's D call, TRBD2, has no DNA check behind it. TRBV21-1 is a pseudogene locus. The CDR3 has 14 amino acids.

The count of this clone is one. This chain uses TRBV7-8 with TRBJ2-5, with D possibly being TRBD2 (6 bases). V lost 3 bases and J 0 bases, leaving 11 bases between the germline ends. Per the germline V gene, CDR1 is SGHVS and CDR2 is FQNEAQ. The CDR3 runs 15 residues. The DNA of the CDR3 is TGTGCCAGCAGCTTTAGCGGAGTCTACCAAGAGACCCAGTACTTC. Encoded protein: CASSFSGVYQETQYF.

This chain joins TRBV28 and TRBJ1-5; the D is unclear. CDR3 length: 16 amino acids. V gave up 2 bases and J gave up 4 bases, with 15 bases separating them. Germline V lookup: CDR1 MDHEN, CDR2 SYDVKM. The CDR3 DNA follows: TGTGCCAGCAGTTTACAGGCGGGGAGGGCGAATCAGCCCCAGCATTTT. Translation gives CASSLQAGRANQPQHF.

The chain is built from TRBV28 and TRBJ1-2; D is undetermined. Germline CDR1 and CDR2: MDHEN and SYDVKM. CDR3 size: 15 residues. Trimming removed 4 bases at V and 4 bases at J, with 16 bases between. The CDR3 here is CASSSNAAESYGYTF. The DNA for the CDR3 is TGTGCCAGCAGTTCCAACGCTGCAGAGTCCTATGGCTACACCTTC.

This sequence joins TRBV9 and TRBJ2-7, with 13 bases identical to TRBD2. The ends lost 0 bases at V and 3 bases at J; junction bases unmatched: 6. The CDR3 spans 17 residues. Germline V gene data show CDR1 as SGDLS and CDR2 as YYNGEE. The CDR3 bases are TGTGCCAGCAGCGTAGGCCTGGGGACTAGCGGGAACTACGAGCAGTACTTC. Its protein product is CASSVGLGTSGNYEQYF.

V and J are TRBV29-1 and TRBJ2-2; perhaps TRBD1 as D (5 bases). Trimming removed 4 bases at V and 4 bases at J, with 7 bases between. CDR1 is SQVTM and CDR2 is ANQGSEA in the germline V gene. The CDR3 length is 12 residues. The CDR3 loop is CSVAGITGELFF. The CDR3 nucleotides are TGCAGCGTTGCAGGGATCACCGGGGAGCTGTTTTTT.

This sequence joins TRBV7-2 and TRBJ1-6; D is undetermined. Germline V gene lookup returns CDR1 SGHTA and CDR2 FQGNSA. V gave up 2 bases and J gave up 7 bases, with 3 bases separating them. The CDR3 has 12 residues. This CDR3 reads CASSLRNSPLHF. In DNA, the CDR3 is TGTGCCAGCAGCTTAAGGAATTCACCCCTCCACTTT.

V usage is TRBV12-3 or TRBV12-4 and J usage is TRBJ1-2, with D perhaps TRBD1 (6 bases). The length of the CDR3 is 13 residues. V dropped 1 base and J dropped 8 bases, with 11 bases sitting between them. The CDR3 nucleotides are TGTGCCAGCAGTTTAGTAGAGGGGGTGGGCTACACCTTC. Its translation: CASSLVEGVGYTF.

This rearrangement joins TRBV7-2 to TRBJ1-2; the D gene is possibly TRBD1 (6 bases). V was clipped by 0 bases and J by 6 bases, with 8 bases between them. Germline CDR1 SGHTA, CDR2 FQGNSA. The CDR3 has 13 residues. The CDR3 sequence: CASSLAGTNGYTF. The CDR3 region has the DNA TGTGCCAGCAGCTTAGCCGGGACAAATGGCTACACCTTC.

Here the CDR3 DNA reads TGTGCCAGCAGAGCACTAGCGGGAGGTGACTACGAGCAGTACTTC. Residues: CASRALAGGDYEQYF. V usage is TRBV3-1 (or the pseudogene TRBV3-2) and J usage is TRBJ2-7; 12 bases are shared with TRBD2. V shed 6 bases, J shed 3 bases, and the junction held 6 bases outside the gene matches. From germline, CDR1 is LGHDT and CDR2 YNNKEL (reference sequence). This CDR3 contains 15 residues.

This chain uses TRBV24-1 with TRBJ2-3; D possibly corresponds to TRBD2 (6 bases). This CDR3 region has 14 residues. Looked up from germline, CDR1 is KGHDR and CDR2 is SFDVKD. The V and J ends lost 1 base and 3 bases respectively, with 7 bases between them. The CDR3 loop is CATSDFSGTDTQYF. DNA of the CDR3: TGTGCCACCAGTGATTTTAGCGGAACAGATACGCAGTATTTT.

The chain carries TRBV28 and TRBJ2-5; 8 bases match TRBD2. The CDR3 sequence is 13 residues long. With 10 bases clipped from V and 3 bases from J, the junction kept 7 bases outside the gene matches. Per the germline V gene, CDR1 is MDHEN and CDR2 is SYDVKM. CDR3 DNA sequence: TGTGCCATCTCGACTAGCGTGGAAGAGACCCAGTACTTC. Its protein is CAISTSVEETQYF.

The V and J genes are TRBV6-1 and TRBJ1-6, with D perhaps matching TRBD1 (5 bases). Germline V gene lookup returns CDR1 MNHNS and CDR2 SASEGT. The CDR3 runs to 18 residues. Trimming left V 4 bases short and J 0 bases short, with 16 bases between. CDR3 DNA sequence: TGTGCCAGCAGTGGGTTCAGGGTTCGGGCCTCCTATAATTCACCCCTCCACTTT. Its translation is CASSGFRVRASYNSPLHF.

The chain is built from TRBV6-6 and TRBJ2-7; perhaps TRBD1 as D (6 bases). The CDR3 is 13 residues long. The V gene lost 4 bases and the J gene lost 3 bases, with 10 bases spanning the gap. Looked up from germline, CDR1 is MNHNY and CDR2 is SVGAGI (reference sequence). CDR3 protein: CASSLYRDYEQYF. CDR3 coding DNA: TGTGCCAGCAGTTTATACAGGGACTACGAGCAGTACTTC.

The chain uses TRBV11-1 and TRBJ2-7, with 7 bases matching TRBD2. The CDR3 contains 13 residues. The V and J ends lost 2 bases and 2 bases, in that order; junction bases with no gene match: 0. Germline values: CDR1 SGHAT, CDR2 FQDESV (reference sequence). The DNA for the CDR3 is TGTGCCAGCAGCTTACTAGCGGCCTACGAGCAGTACTTC. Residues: CASSLLAAYEQYF.

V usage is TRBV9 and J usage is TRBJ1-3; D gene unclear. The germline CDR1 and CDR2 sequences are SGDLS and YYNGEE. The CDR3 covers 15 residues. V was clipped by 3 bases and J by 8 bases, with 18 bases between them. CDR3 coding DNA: TGTGCCAGCAGCGCCACCGGGCAACCAAGAGACACCATATATTTT. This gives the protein CASSATGQPRDTIYF.

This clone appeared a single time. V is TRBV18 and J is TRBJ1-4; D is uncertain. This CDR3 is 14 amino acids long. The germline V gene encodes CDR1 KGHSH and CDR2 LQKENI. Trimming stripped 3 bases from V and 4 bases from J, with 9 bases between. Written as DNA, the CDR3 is TGTGCCAGCTCACCTTCCAGAATTAATGAAAAACTGTTTTTT. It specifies CASSPSRINEKLFF.

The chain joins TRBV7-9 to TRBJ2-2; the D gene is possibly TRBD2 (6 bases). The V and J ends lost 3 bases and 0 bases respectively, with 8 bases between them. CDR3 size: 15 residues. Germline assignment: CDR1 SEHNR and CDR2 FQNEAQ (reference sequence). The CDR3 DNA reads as TGTGCCAGCAGCTTGGGGGGTTCGAACACCGGGGAGCTGTTTTTT. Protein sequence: CASSLGGSNTGELFF.

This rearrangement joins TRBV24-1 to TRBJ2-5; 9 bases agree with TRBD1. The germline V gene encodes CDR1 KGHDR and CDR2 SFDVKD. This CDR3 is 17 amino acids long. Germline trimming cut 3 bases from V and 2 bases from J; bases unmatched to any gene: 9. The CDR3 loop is CATSDPSGTGNQETQYF. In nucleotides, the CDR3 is TGTGCCACCAGTGATCCCTCCGGGACAGGGAATCAAGAGACCCAGTACTTC.

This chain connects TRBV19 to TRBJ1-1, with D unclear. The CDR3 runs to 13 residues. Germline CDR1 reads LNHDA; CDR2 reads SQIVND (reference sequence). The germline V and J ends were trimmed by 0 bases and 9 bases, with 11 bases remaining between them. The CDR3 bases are TGTGCCAGTAGTATAGATCAGGCGATGCAAGCTTTCTTT. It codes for CASSIDQAMQAFF.

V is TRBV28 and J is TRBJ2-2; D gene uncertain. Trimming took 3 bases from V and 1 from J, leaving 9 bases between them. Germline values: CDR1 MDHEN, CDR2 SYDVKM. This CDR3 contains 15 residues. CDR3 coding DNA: TGTGCCAGCAGTTTCGTTCACCAGAACACCGGGGAGCTGTTTTTT. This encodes CASSFVHQNTGELFF.

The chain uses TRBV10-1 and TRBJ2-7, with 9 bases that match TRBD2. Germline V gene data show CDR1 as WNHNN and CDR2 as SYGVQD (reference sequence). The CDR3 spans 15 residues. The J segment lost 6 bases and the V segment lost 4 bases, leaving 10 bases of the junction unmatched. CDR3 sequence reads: CASSVLAGVSGEQYF. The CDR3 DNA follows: TGCGCCAGCAGTGTTTTAGCGGGAGTCTCGGGCGAGCAGTACTTC.

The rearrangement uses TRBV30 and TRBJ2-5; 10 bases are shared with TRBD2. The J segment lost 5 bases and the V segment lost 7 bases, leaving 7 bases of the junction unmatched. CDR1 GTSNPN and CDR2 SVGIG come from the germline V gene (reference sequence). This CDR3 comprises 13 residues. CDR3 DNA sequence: TGTGCCTCAGCGGGAGGGACCGGGGAGACCCAGTACTTC. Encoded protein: CASAGGTGETQYF.

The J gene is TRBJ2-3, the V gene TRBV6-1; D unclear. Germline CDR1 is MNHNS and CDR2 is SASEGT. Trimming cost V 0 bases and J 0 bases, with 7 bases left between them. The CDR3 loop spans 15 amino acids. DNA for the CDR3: TGTGCCAGCAGTGAAGCCACCCATAGCACAGATACGCAGTATTTT. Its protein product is CASSEATHSTDTQYF.

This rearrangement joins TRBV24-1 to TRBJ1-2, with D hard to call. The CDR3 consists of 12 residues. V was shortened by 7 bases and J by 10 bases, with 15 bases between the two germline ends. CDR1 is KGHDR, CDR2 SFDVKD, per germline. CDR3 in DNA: TGTGCCACCAGCGGCCGGGGAGATATCTACACCTTC. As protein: CATSGRGDIYTF.

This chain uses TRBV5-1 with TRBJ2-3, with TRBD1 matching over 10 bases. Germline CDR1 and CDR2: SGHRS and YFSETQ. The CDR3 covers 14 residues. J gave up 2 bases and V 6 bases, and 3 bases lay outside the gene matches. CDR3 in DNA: TGCGCCAGCACGGGACAGGGGCCCACAGATACGCAGTATTTT. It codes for CASTGQGPTDTQYF.

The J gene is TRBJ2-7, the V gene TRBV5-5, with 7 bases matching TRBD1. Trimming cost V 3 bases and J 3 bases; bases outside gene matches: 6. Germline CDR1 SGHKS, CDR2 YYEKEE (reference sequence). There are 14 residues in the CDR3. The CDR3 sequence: CASSSQGQNYEQYF. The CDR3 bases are TGTGCCAGCAGCTCCCAGGGACAGAACTACGAGCAGTACTTC.

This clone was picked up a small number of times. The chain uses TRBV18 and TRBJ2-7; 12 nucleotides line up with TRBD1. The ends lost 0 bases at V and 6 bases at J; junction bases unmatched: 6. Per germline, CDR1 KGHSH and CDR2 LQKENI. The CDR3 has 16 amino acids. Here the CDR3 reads CASSPPGGTGGSEQYF. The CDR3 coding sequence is TGTGCCAGCTCACCACCGGGCGGGACAGGGGGCTCCGAGCAGTACTTC.